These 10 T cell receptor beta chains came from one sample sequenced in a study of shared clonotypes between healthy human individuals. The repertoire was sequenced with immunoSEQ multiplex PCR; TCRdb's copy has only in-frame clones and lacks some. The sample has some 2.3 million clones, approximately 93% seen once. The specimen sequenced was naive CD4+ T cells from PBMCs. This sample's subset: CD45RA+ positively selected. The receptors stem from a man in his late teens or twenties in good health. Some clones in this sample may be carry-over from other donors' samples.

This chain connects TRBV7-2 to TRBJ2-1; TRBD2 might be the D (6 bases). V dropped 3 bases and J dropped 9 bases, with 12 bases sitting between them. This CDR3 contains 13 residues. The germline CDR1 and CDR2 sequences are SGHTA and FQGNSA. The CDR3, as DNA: TGTGCCAGCAGCTTGCGGGAACTCGGTGAGCAGTTCTTC. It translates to CASSLRELGEQFF.

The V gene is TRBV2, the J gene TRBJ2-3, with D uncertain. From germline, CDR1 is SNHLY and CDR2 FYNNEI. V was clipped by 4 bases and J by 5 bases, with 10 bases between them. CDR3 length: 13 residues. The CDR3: CASSVRSRDTQYF. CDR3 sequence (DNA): TGTGCCAGCAGTGTTCGGTCAAGAGATACGCAGTATTTT.

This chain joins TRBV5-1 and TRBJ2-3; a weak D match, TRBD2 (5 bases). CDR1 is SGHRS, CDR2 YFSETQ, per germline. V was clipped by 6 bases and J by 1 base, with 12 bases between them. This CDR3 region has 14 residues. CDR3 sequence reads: CASIPGSGTDTQYF. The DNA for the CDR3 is TGCGCCAGCATACCGGGGTCTGGCACAGATACGCAGTATTTT.

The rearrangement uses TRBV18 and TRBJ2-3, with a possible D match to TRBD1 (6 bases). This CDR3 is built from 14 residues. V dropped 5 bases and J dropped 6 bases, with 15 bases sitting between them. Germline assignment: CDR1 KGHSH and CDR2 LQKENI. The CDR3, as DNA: TGTGCCAGCTCAGGACAGAGGCTAAAGGATACGCAGTATTTT. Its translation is CASSGQRLKDTQYF.

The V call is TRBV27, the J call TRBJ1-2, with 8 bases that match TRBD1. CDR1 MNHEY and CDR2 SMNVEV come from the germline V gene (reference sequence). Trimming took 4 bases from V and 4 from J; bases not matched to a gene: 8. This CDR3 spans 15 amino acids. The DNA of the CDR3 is TGTGCCAGCAGTTACCAGGGGGCGCTTCTCTATGGCTACACCTTC. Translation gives CASSYQGALLYGYTF.

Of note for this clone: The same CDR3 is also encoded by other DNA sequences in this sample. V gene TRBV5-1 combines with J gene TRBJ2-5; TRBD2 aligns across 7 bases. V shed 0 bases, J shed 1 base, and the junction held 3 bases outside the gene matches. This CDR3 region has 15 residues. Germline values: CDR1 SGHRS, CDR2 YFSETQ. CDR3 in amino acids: CASSLVASGQETQYF. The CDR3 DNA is TGCGCCAGCAGCTTGGTGGCTAGCGGCCAAGAGACCCAGTACTTC.

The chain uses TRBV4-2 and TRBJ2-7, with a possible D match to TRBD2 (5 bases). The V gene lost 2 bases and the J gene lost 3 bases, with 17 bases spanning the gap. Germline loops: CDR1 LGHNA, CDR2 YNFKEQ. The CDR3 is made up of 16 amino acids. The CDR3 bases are TGTGCCAGCAGCCAAACTCGAGTAGCGCGAAGCTACGAGCAGTACTTC. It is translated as CASSQTRVARSYEQYF.

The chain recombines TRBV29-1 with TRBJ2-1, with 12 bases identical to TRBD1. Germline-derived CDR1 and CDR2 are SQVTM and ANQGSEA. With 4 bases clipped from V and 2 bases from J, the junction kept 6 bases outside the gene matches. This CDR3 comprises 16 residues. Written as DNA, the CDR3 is TGCAGCGTTGGCGGGGGACAGGGGGCAACCTACAATGAGCAGTTCTTC. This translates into CSVGGGQGATYNEQFF.

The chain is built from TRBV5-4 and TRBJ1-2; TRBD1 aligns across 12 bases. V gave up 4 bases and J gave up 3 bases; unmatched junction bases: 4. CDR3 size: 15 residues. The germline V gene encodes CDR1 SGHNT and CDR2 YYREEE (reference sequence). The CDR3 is CASSAGTGGHYGYTF. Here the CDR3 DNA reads TGTGCCAGCAGCGCCGGGACAGGGGGCCACTATGGCTACACCTTC.

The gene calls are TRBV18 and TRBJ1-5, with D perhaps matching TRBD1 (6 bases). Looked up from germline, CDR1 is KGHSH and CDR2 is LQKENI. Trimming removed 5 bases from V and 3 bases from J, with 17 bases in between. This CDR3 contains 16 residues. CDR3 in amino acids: CASSATGPPANQPQHF. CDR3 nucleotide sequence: TGTGCCAGCTCAGCTACAGGGCCGCCCGCCAATCAGCCCCAGCATTTT.